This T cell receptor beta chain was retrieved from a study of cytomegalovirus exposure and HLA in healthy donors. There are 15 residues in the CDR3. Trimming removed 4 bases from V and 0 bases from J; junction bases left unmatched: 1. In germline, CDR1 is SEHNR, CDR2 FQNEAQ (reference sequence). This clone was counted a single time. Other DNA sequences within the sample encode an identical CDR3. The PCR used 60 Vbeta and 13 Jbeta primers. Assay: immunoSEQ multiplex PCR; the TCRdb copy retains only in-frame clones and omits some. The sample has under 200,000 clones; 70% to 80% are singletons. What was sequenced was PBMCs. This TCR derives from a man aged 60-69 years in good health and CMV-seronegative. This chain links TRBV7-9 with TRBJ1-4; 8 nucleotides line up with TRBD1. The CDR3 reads CASSSTGATNEKLFF. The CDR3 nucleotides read TGTGCCAGCAGCTCGACAGGGGCAACTAATGAAAAACTGTTTTTT.